This note documents a single TCR beta chain sequence. The entry originates in a study of blood T cell repertoires in COVID-19. Study background: T cells, B-cell-depleted T cells, or PBMCs supplied cDNA or gDNA.

Germline lookup yields CDR1 SGHRS and CDR2 YFSETQ. The CDR3 has 14 amino acids. V was trimmed by 2 bases and J by 2 bases, leaving 9 bases between them. Sequencing used immunoSEQ multiplex PCR; TCRdb keeps in-frame clones, though not all of them. Of about 220,000 clones in the sample, roughly 80% were seen once. Input material: peripheral blood. The chain has TRBV5-1 and TRBJ2-3, with a weak D call TRBD2 (5 bases). The receptor comes from a woman between 25 and 40 years old who had recovered from COVID-19. This CDR3 reads CASSLAELTDTQYF. The CDR3 DNA reads as TGCGCCAGCAGCTTAGCGGAGCTCACAGATACGCAGTATTTT.